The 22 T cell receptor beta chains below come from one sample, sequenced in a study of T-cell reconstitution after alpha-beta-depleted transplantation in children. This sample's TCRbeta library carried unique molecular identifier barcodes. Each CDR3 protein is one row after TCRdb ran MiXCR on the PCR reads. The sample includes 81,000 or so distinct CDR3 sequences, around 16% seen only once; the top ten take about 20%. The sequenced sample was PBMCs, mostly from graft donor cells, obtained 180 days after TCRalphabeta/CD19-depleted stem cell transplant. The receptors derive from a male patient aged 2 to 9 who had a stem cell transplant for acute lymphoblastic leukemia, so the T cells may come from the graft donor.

The CDR3 DNA is TGTGCCAGCGGTAGCGGGGGGGAAGGGGAGCAGTACTTC. It codes for CASGSGGEGEQYF. The chain uses TRBV12-3 or TRBV12-4 and TRBJ2-7; 11 bases are shared with TRBD2. Trimming cost V 8 bases and J 7 bases; bases outside gene matches: 7. This CDR3 is built from 13 residues.

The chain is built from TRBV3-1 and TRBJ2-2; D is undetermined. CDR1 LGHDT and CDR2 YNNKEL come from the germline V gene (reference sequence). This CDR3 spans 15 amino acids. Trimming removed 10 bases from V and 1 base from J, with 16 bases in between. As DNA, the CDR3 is TGTGCCACCTGCCAAGTCCTGGTGAACACCGGGGAGCTGTTTTTT. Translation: CATCQVLVNTGELFF.

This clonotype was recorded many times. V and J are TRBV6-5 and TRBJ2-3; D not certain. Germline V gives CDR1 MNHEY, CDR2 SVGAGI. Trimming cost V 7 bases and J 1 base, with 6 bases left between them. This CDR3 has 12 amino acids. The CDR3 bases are TGTGCCAGCACAGGAGGCACAGATACGCAGTATTTT. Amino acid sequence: CASTGGTDTQYF.

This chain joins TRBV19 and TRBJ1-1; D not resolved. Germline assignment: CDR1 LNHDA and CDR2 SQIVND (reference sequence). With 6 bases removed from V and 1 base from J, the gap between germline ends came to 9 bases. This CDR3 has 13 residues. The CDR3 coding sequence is TGTGCCAGTAGCAAGACGGCGAACACTGAAGCTTTCTTT. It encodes CASSKTANTEAFF.

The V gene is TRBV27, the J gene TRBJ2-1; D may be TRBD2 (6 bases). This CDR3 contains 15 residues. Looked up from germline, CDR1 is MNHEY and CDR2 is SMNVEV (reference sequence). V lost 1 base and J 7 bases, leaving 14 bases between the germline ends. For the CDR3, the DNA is TGTGCCAGCAGTTTATACAGCGTGGAGGGGAATGAGCAGTTCTTC. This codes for CASSLYSVEGNEQFF.

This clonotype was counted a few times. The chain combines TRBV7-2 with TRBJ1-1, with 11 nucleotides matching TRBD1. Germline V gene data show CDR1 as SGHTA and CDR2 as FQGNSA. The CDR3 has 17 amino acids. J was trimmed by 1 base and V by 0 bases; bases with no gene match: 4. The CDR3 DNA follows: TGTGCCAGCAGCTTAGCGGGGACAGGGGGACGGAACACTGAAGCTTTCTTT. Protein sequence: CASSLAGTGGRNTEAFF.

Written as DNA, the CDR3 is TGTGCCAGCAGCTTAGGTGGCGGGGTCGGTGTCAATCAGCCCCAGCATTTT. Protein: CASSLGGGVGVNQPQHF. The V call is TRBV7-2, the J call TRBJ1-5; no definite D call. Per germline, CDR1 SGHTA and CDR2 FQGNSA. V was cut by 1 base and J by 3 bases, with 16 bases left in between. The CDR3 has 17 amino acids.

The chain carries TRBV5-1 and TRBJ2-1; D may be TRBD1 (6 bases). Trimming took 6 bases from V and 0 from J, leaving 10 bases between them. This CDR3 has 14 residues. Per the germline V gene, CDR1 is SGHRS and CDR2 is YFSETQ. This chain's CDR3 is CASNRDTSYNEQFF. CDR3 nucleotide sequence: TGCGCCAGCAACCGGGACACCTCCTACAATGAGCAGTTCTTC.

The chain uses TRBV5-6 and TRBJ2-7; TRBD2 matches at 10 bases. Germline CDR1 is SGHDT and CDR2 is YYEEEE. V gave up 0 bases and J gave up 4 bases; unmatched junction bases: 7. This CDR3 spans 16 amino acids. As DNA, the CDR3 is TGTGCCAGCAGCTTGGCCATATCTAGCGGGAGTTACGAGCAGTACTTC. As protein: CASSLAISSGSYEQYF.

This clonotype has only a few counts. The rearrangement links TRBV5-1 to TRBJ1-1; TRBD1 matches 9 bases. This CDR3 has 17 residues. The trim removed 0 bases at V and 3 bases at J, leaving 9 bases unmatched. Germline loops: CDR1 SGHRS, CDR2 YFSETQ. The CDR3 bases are TGCGCCAGCAGCTTGGTCCGACAACAGGGGGCGGACACTGAAGCTTTCTTT. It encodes CASSLVRQQGADTEAFF.

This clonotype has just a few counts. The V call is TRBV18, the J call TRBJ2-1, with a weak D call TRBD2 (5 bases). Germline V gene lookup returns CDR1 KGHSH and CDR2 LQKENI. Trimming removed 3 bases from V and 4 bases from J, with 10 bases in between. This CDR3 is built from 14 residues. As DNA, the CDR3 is TGTGCCAGCTCACCCCTTACGGGGTACAATGAGCAGTTCTTC. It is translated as CASSPLTGYNEQFF.

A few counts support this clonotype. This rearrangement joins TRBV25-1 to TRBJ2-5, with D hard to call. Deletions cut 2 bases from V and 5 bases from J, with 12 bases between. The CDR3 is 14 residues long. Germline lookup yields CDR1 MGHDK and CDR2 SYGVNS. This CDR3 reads CASSEEKLGETQYF. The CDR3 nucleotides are TGTGCCAGCAGTGAAGAGAAACTGGGGGAGACCCAGTACTTC.

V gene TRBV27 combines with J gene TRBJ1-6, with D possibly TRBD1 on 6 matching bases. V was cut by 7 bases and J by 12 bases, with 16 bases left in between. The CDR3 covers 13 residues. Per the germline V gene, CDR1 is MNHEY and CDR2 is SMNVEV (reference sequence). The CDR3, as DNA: TGTGCCAGCAAGGAGGGGGTGGTTCGACCCCTCCACTTT. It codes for CASKEGVVRPLHF.

The CDR3 loop is CSAPYWTGSGYGYTF. CDR3 nucleotides: TGCAGTGCCCCTTATTGGACAGGGTCCGGCTATGGCTACACCTTC. This rearrangement joins TRBV20-1 to TRBJ1-2; TRBD1 agrees at 8 bases. This CDR3 region has 15 residues. Germline lookup yields CDR1 DFQATT and CDR2 SNEGSKA (reference sequence). Trimming removed 6 bases from V and 4 bases from J; junction bases left unmatched: 13.

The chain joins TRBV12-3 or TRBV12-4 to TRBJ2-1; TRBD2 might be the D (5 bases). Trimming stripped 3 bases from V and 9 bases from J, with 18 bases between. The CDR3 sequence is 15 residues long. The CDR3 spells CASSFKGPLEGEQFF. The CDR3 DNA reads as TGTGCCAGCAGTTTTAAGGGCCCCTTAGAGGGTGAGCAGTTCTTC.

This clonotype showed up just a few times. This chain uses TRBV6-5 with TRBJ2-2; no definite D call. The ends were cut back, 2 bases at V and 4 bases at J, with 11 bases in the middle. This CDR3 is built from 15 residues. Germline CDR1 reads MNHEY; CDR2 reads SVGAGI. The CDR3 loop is CASSYVHSATGELFF. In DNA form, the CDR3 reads TGTGCCAGCAGTTACGTTCACAGCGCCACCGGGGAGCTGTTTTTT.

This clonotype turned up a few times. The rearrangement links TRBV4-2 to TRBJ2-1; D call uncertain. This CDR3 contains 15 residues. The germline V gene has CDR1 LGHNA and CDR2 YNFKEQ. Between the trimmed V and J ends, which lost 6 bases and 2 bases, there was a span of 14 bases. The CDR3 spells CASRVTPDAYNEQFF. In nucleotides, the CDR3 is TGTGCCAGCAGGGTGACACCAGACGCCTACAATGAGCAGTTCTTC.

DNA for the CDR3: TGTGCCAGCAGCTCTCCCTTAAGGACAGGGCGGCTTTGGGGCCTCCTAGCCAAAAACATTCAGTACTTC. Its translation: CASSSPLRTGRLWGLLAKNIQYF. V and J are TRBV7-1 and TRBJ2-4, with 8 bases matching TRBD1. TRBV7-1 is an ORF, with its function uncertain. This CDR3 spans 23 amino acids. Trimming removed 3 bases from V and 0 bases from J; junction bases left unmatched: 25.

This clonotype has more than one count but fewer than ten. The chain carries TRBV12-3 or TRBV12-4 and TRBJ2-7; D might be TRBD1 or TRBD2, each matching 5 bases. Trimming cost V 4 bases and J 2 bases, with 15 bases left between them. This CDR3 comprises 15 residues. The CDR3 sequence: CASSSSGTVPYEQYF. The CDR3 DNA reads TGTGCCAGCAGTTCCTCCGGGACGGTACCCTACGAGCAGTACTTC.

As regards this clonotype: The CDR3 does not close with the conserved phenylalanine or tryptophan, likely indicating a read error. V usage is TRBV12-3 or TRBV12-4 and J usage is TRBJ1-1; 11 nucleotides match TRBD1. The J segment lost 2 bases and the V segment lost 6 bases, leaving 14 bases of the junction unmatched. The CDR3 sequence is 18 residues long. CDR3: CASSLLMGQGVSNTEAFL. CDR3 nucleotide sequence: TGTGCCAGCAGCCTTCTAATGGGACAGGGGGTATCAAACACTGAAGCTTTCTTA.

CDR3 protein: CASSLFQSGAEYYNEQFF. The CDR3 nucleotides read TGTGCCAGCAGTTTATTCCAGAGCGGGGCCGAATACTACAATGAGCAGTTCTTC. The gene calls are TRBV27 and TRBJ2-1; 7 bases line up with TRBD2. Germline V gene data show CDR1 as MNHEY and CDR2 as SMNVEV (reference sequence). J lost 3 bases, V lost 1 base, and 12 bases had no gene match. This CDR3 is 18 amino acids long.

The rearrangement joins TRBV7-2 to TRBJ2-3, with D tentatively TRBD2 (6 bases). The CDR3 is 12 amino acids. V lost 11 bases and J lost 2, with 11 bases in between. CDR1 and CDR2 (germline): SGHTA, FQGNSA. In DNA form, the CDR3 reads TGTGCCGGCGGGGACCCCACAGATACGCAGTATTTT. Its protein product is CAGGDPTDTQYF. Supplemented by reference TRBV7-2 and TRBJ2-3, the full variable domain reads GAGVSQSPSNKVTEKGKDVELRCDPISGHTALYWYRQSLGQGLEFLIYFQGNSAPDKSGLPSDRFSAERTGGSVSTLTIQRTQQEDSAVYLCAGGDPTDTQYFGPGTRLTVL.